These 25 T cell receptor beta chains share one sample of origin, sequenced in a study of identifying expanded T cells in peripheral blood. This table comes from immunoSEQ multiplex PCR, and its TCRdb copy is limited to in-frame clones, with some not included. The sample shows roughly 90,000 clones, about 88% of them seen only once. The source material was blood. These receptors originate from a person between 18 and 75 years old in good health.

This chain links TRBV19 with TRBJ1-3; D remains ambiguous. The CDR3 length is 13 residues. CDR1 and CDR2 from the germline V gene are LNHDA and SQIVND (reference sequence). V was trimmed by 6 bases and J by 0 bases, leaving 6 bases between them. CDR3: CASSMDSGNTIYF. CDR3 bases: TGTGCCAGTAGCATGGACTCTGGAAACACCATATATTTT.

The rearrangement joins TRBV6-1 to TRBJ2-1; 10 bases align to TRBD2. The CDR3 sequence is 19 residues long. Germline V CDR1 and CDR2: MNHNS, SASEGT. V shed 1 base, J shed 6 bases, and the junction held 15 bases outside the gene matches. This CDR3 is CASSEGVRASGGGRNEQFF. The CDR3 DNA reads TGTGCCAGCAGTGAAGGGGTGAGAGCTAGCGGGGGTGGACGCAATGAGCAGTTCTTC.

CDR3 nucleotides: TGCAGCGTTCTGTGGGGCACCGGGGAGCTGTTTTTT. Residues: CSVLWGTGELFF. The rearrangement uses TRBV29-1 and TRBJ2-2; D remains ambiguous. CDR1 and CDR2 from the germline V gene are SQVTM and ANQGSEA. The CDR3 runs to 12 residues. V lost 5 bases to trimming and J lost 4 bases, with 8 bases between them.

This sequence joins TRBV4-3 and TRBJ2-7; no clear D. This CDR3 has 18 amino acids. The germline V gene has CDR1 LGHNA and CDR2 YSLEER. Trimming took 0 bases from V and 1 from J, leaving 19 bases between them. This chain's CDR3 is CASSQEGPGWGGSYEQYF. CDR3 nucleotide sequence: TGCGCCAGCAGCCAAGAGGGCCCCGGGTGGGGTGGGTCCTACGAGCAGTACTTC.

This sequence joins TRBV7-2 and TRBJ2-7; 8 bases fit TRBD1. Germline CDR1 is SGHTA and CDR2 is FQGNSA. V shed 4 bases, J shed 5 bases, and the junction held 7 bases outside the gene matches. CDR3 length: 14 residues. The CDR3 DNA reads TGTGCCAGCAGCTCGACAGGGGTGGTCGACGAGCAGTACTTC. Its protein product is CASSSTGVVDEQYF.

In this sample, this clone turned up a few times. The J gene is TRBJ2-2, the V gene TRBV7-2; TRBD2 is a possible D gene (7 bases). Germline CDR1 is SGHTA and CDR2 is FQGNSA. There are 16 residues in the CDR3. V was shortened by 5 bases and J by 7 bases, with 20 bases between the two germline ends. CDR3 region: CASSPRRGGLDGELFF. CDR3 bases: TGTGCCAGCAGCCCCAGGAGGGGGGGCTTGGACGGGGAGCTGTTTTTT.

This clone was detected a few times. This chain uses TRBV30 with TRBJ1-6; TRBD1 aligns across 7 bases. There are 14 residues in the CDR3. The V gene's germline CDR1 is GTSNPN and CDR2 SVGIG (reference sequence). V shed 3 bases, J shed 8 bases, and the junction held 7 bases outside the gene matches. In nucleotides, the CDR3 is TGTGCCTGGAGGGGGGACAGCGAGTATTCACCCCTCCACTTT. It codes for CAWRGDSEYSPLHF. Together with reference TRBV30 and TRBJ1-6, the CDR3 gives the full variable domain: SQTIHQWPATLVQPVGSPLSLECTVEGTSNPNLYWYRQAAGRGLQLLFYSVGIGQISSEVPQNLSASRPQDRQFILSSKKLLLSDSGFYLCAWRGDSEYSPLHFGNGTRLTVT.

The chain uses TRBV15 and TRBJ2-5; D not resolved. Germline V CDR1 and CDR2: LNHNV, YYDKDF (reference sequence). The V gene lost 0 bases and the J gene lost 7 bases, with 18 bases spanning the gap. This CDR3 is built from 16 residues. In DNA, the CDR3 is TGTGCCACCAGCAGAGATCCTGGGCTAGGTAGATCGACCCAGTACTTC. Translated: CATSRDPGLGRSTQYF.

The CDR3 DNA reads TGTGCCAGCAGCTTAGCGGGGACAGGGCTAGTCGGACGAAAAGAGACCCAGTACTTC. Translation: CASSLAGTGLVGRKETQYF. J is TRBJ2-5 and V is TRBV7-2, with 9 positions matching TRBD1. Germline assignment: CDR1 SGHTA and CDR2 FQGNSA. With 0 bases clipped from V and 3 bases from J, the junction kept 14 bases outside the gene matches. The CDR3 covers 19 residues.

J is TRBJ1-4 and V is TRBV11-3; TRBD1 matches at 7 bases. With V trimmed by 5 bases and J by 6 bases, 9 bases remained unmatched. The CDR3 is 15 amino acids. The V gene's germline CDR1 is SGHNT and CDR2 YENEEA. The DNA of the CDR3 is TGTGCCAGCAGCGTTCAGACAGGGAGTTATGAAAAACTGTTTTTT. Protein: CASSVQTGSYEKLFF.

The CDR3: CASSLGQSNQPQHF. The DNA of the CDR3 is TGTGCCAGCAGCTTAGGACAGTCCAATCAGCCCCAGCATTTT. The rearrangement uses TRBV7-9 and TRBJ1-5; possibly TRBD1 for D (5 bases). CDR1 and CDR2 (germline): SEHNR, FQNEAQ (reference sequence). CDR3 length: 14 residues. Trimming pared 1 base from V and 3 bases from J, leaving 7 bases between.

The V gene is TRBV11-3, the J gene TRBJ2-7; D not certain. V lost 3 bases and J lost 4, with 13 bases in between. Per germline, CDR1 SGHNT and CDR2 YENEEA. This CDR3 spans 14 amino acids. CDR3: CASSFASFNYEQYF. Here the CDR3 DNA reads TGTGCCAGCAGCTTCGCCTCGTTCAATTACGAGCAGTACTTC.

The chain recombines TRBV5-6 with TRBJ2-5, with TRBD1 matching 7 bases. This CDR3 spans 15 amino acids. From germline, CDR1 is SGHDT and CDR2 YYEEEE. V lost 4 bases to trimming and J lost 5 bases; unmatched junction nucleotides: 11. CDR3 nucleotide sequence: TGTGCCAGCAGCCGGACAGGCAGCCTTGGGGAGACCCAGTACTTC. Residues: CASSRTGSLGETQYF.

The genes are TRBV11-2 and TRBJ2-3, with D uncertain. The V gene's germline CDR1 is SGHAT and CDR2 FQNNGV. V was trimmed by 2 bases and J by 2 bases, leaving 8 bases between them. This CDR3 is built from 14 residues. The CDR3 DNA is TGTGCCAGCAGCTTAATAGGTTACACAGATACGCAGTATTTT. It translates to CASSLIGYTDTQYF.

The chain uses TRBV5-1 and TRBJ1-5; D may be TRBD1 (5 bases). CDR1 is SGHRS and CDR2 is YFSETQ in the germline V gene. The CDR3 runs to 15 residues. V was clipped by 4 bases and J by 0 bases, with 11 bases between them. The CDR3 protein is CASSISGDSNQPQHF. In DNA form, the CDR3 reads TGCGCCAGCAGCATATCGGGGGATAGCAATCAGCCCCAGCATTTT.

As concerns this clone: The same CDR3 is also encoded by other DNA sequences in this sample. The genes are TRBV9 and TRBJ1-2; D gene uncertain. This CDR3 has 12 amino acids. V was trimmed by 0 bases and J by 8 bases, leaving 8 bases between them. CDR1 and CDR2 (germline): SGDLS, YYNGEE. As DNA, the CDR3 is TGTGCCAGCAGCGTAGGGGGAGGGGGCTACACCTTC. Amino acid sequence: CASSVGGGGYTF.

This chain connects TRBV6-1 to TRBJ2-2; D is unclear. The CDR3 has 15 amino acids. Trimming pared 6 bases from V and 1 base from J, leaving 12 bases between. Germline V gene sequence: CDR1 MNHNS, CDR2 SASEGT. This chain's CDR3 is CASSLRGRNTGELFF. The CDR3 nucleotides are TGTGCCAGCAGCCTCCGTGGCAGGAACACCGGGGAGCTGTTTTTT.

The chain combines TRBV11-3 with TRBJ1-6; D unclear. CDR1 and CDR2 (germline): SGHNT, YENEEA. Trimming left V 5 bases short and J 9 bases short, with 8 bases between. The length of the CDR3 is 12 residues. CDR3 protein: CASSRPGSPLHF. CDR3 coding DNA: TGTGCCAGCAGCCGGCCCGGTTCACCCCTCCACTTT.

The rearrangement links TRBV28 to TRBJ1-4, with 9 positions matching TRBD1. Germline loops: CDR1 MDHEN, CDR2 SYDVKM. V was clipped by 5 bases and J by 7 bases; unmatched bases: 8. The CDR3 consists of 15 residues. The CDR3 nucleotides are TGTGCCAGCAGTGTAAACAGGGGGCTTGGTGAAAAACTGTTTTTT. Translating it yields CASSVNRGLGEKLFF.

This chain joins TRBV7-3 and TRBJ2-3, with TRBD2 matching over 7 bases. Unmatched junction bases numbered 5, after V lost 2 bases and J lost 6 bases. Germline V gene sequence: CDR1 SGHTA, CDR2 FQGTGA. The CDR3 totals 14 residues. This CDR3 is CASSLGGTTDTQYF. In DNA, the CDR3 is TGTGCCAGCAGCTTAGGGGGGACTACGGATACGCAGTATTTT.

The gene calls are TRBV19 and TRBJ1-2; 8 nucleotides agree with TRBD1. There are 14 residues in the CDR3. CDR1 LNHDA and CDR2 SQIVND come from the germline V gene (reference sequence). The V gene end was trimmed by 7 bases and the J gene end by 4 bases; junction bases not matched to a gene: 8. CDR3 protein: CASKEDRAGYGYTF. The CDR3 DNA follows: TGTGCCAGTAAGGAGGACAGGGCCGGCTATGGCTACACCTTC.

V is TRBV30 and J is TRBJ1-2, with 9 bases lining up with TRBD1. CDR3 length equals 14 residues. Trimming removed 3 bases from V and 8 bases from J; junction bases left unmatched: 10. The germline CDR1 and CDR2 sequences are GTSNPN and SVGIG (reference sequence). The chain's CDR3 is CAWRTDRGRKGYTF. CDR3 sequence (DNA): TGTGCCTGGAGGACGGACAGGGGAAGAAAGGGCTACACCTTC.

The CDR3 DNA follows: TGCGCCAGCAGCGGCCTGTGGGGAGTAAATTCACCCCTCCACTTT. Its translation: CASSGLWGVNSPLHF. This sequence joins TRBV4-1 and TRBJ1-6; D gene unclear. There are 15 residues in the CDR3. Germline V CDR1 and CDR2: MGHRA, YSYEKL. The V end lost 5 bases, the J end lost 7 bases, and 15 bases lay between the germline ends.

The CDR3 nucleotides read TGTGCCAGCAGAGGACCCCTTCGTCTATTCTACACTGAAGCTTTCTTT. Its translation: CASRGPLRLFYTEAFF. This chain connects TRBV11-2 to TRBJ1-1; D is ambiguous. Germline V gene lookup returns CDR1 SGHAT and CDR2 FQNNGV. The CDR3 totals 16 residues. Trimming removed 6 bases at V and 3 bases at J, with 20 bases between. Using reference TRBV11-2 and TRBJ1-1 for the parts outside the CDR3, the full variable domain is EAGVAQSPRYKIIEKRQSVAFWCNPISGHATLYWYQQILGQGPKLLIQFQNNGVVDDSQLPKDRFSAERLKGVDSTLKIQPAKLEDSAVYLCASRGPLRLFYTEAFFGQGTRLTVV.

The V call is TRBV6-6, the J call TRBJ2-4, with D unresolved. Between the trimmed V and J ends, which lost 4 bases and 3 bases, there was a span of 13 bases. The length of the CDR3 is 15 residues. Germline lookup yields CDR1 MNHNY and CDR2 SVGAGI (reference sequence). The DNA for the CDR3 is TGTGCCAGCAGTTCCCCCTCGTCAGTCAAAAACATTCAGTACTTC. Translating it yields CASSSPSSVKNIQYF.